This T cell receptor (beta chain) is drawn from a study of a mutant IDH1 vaccine in newly diagnosed glioma (dated by TCRdb to the early 2020s). Regarding the research as a whole: Across visits V03 through V10, patients got a total of eight vaccinations, given in weeks 1, 3, 5, 7, 11, 15, 19 and 23. Of the 32 patients who were treated, about 62% were male and about 40% were female, and the mean age was roughly 40 years. Six visits were used for peripheral blood collection: V03 (baseline), V05, V07, V10, V12 and V13. Prior to enrollment, patients had been given standard therapy consisting of radiotherapy alone, temozolomide alone, or radiochemotherapy with temozolomide, with the combination given to most patients. Vaccination was initiated 4-6 weeks after radiotherapy alone, or concurrently with temozolomide cycles in the chemotherapy-containing groups. For exploratory analyses, longitudinal TCRB deep sequencing was carried out in more than 20 treated patients wherever samples were available. Broader findings and caveats from the paper: Across multiple MHC alleles, vaccine-induced immune responses were seen in nearly 95% of patients. Pseudoprogression seemed to be unrelated to changes in the top peripheral T cell clonotypes found by TCRB sequencing. It was noted by the authors that analyses of patient blood samples could not be reproduced owing to sample limitations. Availability determined which PBMC samples were chosen for TCRB deep sequencing.

The sample's time point, from its label and the paper: week 23, last vaccination. Each vaccine dose, consisting of 300 ug of a 20-mer mutant IDH1 peptide in Montanide, was administered subcutaneously with topical imiquimod. All donors had newly diagnosed IDH1-mutant astrocytomas of WHO grade 3 or 4 that showed loss of nuclear ATRX. The samples were drawn from NOA16, a multicentre, single-arm, open-label phase I trial in Germany that tested a mutant IDH1 peptide vaccine in humans for the first time. The DNeasy Blood and Tissue Kit was used to extract genomic DNA from EDTA blood for TCRB sequencing. Of note for this clone: This clone's antigen is unknown. Within one base of it there is no much larger clone, and no base qualities were kept.

Trimming removed 0 bases from V and 10 bases from J, leaving 9 bases between the germline ends. The germline V gene sets CDR1 to MNHEY and CDR2 to SVGAGI. CDR3 length: 13 amino acids, cysteine to phenylalanine. The kept DNA is CDR3 alone, 39 bases in frame from the first base. Libraries were constructed by the immunoSEQ multiplex PCR assay. The hsTCRB Kit was used according to the manufacturer's protocol to amplify rearranged TCR beta chain sequences. An Illumina MiSeq was used to sequence the TCRB libraries. On the authors' methods: The kit vendor's proprietary platform handled demultiplexing, trimming and gene mapping. The table comes from immuneACCESS by way of TCRdb, which keeps in-frame sequences with V and J called. Part of the clones is missing from these tables; in studies checked, under half for an unresolved V gene and the rest for unknown reasons. V and J calls and clone size are as listed in that table; D and trimming were resolved from the DNA. This sample is represented by roughly 30,000 clones; around 83% of them were singletons. The leading ten clones occupy about 15% of the sample.

Sequences were derived from PBMCs, sampled from a glioma patient whose treatment included an IDH1 peptide vaccine. The source of this sequence is a woman aged 30 to 39 with glioma. The chain couples TRBV6-5 to TRBJ2-2; the D gene is perhaps TRBD1, on 5 matching bases. The DNA sequence is as follows: TGTGCCAGCAGTTACTCGGGGCCGGCGGAGCTGTTTTTT. This sequence encodes CASSYSGPAELFF.